Included here is one T cell receptor (beta chain) sequence, with context. The data belong to a study of cytomegalovirus exposure and HLA in healthy donors. Despite likely unrecorded immune exposures, the donors were nominally healthy at the time of sampling. This PCR relied on a set of 60 Vbeta primers and 13 Jbeta primers. The table came from immunoSEQ multiplex PCR; TCRdb's copy has only in-frame clones and leaves some out. The table shows some 140,000 clones, with just under 80% occurring only once. Germline CDR1 is SGDLS and CDR2 is YYNGEE. This CDR3 contains 18 residues. V lost 6 bases, J lost 3 bases, and 16 bases stayed unmatched.

Sequenced sample: PBMCs. The rearrangement joins TRBV9 to TRBJ2-1; 9 nucleotides line up with TRBD2. This clonotype was sampled from a man aged 30-40 years in good health. The CDR3 DNA sequence: TGTGCCAGCAATGGGAGGCGGGAGGGCCACACCTTCTACAATGAGCAGTTCTTC. Protein sequence: CASNGRREGHTFYNEQFF.